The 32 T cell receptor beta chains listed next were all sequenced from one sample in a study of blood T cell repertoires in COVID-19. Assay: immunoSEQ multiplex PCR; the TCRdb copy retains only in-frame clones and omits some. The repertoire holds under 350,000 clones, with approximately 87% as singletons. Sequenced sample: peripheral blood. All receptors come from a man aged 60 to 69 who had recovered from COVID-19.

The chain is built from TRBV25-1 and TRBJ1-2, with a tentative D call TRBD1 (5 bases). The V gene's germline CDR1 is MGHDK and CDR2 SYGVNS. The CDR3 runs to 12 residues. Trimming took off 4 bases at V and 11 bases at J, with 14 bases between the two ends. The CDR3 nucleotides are TGTGCCAGCAGTGTGGGTACAGGCCGGTACACCTTC. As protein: CASSVGTGRYTF.

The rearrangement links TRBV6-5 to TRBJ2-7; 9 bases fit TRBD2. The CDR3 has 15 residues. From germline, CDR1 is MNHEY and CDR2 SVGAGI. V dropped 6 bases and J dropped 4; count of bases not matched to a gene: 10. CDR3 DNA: TGTGCCAGCAGCCGGCGGGGGGGACTAGGTTACGAGCAGTACTTC. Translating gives CASSRRGGLGYEQYF.

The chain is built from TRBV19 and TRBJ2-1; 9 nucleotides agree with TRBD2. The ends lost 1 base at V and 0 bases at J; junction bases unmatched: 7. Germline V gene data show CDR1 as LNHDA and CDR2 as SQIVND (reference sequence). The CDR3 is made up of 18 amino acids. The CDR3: CASSIVSSGVVSYNEQFF. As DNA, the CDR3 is TGTGCCAGTAGTATAGTCTCTAGCGGGGTGGTCTCCTACAATGAGCAGTTCTTC.

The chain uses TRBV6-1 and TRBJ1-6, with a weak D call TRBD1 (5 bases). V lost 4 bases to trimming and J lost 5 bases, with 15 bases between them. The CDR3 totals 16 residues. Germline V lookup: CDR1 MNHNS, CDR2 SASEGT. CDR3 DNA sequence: TGTGCCAGCAGTGGGGGCCAGGGTATCAATAATTCACCCCTCCACTTT. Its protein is CASSGGQGINNSPLHF.

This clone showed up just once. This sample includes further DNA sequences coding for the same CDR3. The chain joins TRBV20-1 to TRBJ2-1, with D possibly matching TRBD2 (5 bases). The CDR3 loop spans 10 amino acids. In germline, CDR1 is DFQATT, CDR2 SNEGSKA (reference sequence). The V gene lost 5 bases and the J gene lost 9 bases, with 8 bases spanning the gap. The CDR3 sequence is CSAVRGEQFF. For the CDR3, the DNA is TGCAGTGCTGTACGGGGTGAGCAGTTCTTC.

Written as DNA, the CDR3 is TGTGCCAGCAGCTTAAGTCTGGTACTAGCGGGGTCCCGGGGTCGCACCGGGGAGCTGTTTTTT. It codes for CASSLSLVLAGSRGRTGELFF. This chain links TRBV7-8 with TRBJ2-2, with TRBD2 matching over 10 bases. Germline V gives CDR1 SGHVS, CDR2 FQNEAQ. Trimming removed 2 bases from V and 4 bases from J; junction bases left unmatched: 19. The CDR3 covers 21 residues.

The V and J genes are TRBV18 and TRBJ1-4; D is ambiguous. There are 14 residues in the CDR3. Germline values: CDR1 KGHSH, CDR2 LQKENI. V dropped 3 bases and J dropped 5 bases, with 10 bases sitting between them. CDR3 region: CASSPRQANEKLFF. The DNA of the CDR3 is TGTGCCAGCTCACCCAGGCAGGCCAATGAAAAACTGTTTTTT.

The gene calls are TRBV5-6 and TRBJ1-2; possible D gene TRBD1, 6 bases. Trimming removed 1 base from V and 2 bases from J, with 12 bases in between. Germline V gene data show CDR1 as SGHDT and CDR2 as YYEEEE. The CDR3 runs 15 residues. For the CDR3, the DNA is TGTGCCAGCAGCTTGAGGGGGGGCGCGAACTATGGCTACACCTTC. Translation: CASSLRGGANYGYTF.

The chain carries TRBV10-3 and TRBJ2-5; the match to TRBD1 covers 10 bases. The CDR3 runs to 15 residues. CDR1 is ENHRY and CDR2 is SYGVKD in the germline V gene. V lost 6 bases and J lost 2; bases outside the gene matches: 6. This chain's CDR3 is CAIRGDRGGQETQYF. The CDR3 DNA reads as TGTGCCATCAGGGGGGACAGGGGTGGACAAGAGACCCAGTACTTC.

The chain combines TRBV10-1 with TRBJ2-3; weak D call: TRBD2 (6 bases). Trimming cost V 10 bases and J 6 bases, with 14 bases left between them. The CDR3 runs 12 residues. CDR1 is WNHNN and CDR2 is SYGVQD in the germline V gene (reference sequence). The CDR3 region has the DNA TGCGCCACCGGGAGCTTTCAGGATACGCAGTATTTT. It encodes CATGSFQDTQYF.

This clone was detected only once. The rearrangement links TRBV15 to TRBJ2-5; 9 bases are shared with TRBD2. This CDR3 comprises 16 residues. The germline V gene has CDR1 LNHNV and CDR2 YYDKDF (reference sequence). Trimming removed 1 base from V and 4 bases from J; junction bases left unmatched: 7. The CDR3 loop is CATSRVEGLAGETQYF. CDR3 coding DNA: TGTGCCACCAGCAGAGTCGAGGGACTAGCAGGAGAGACCCAGTACTTC.

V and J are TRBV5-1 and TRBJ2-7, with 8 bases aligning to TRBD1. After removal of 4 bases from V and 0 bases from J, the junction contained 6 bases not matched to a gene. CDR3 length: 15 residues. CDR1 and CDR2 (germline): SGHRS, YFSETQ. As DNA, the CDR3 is TGCGCCAGCAGCCTATTGGGACAGGTCTCCTACGAGCAGTACTTC. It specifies CASSLLGQVSYEQYF. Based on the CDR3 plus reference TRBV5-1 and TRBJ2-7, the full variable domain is KAGVTQTPRYLIKTRGQQVTLSCSPISGHRSVSWYQQTPGQGLQFLFEYFSETQRNKGNFPGRFSGRQFSNSRSEMNVSTLELGDSALYLCASSLLGQVSYEQYFGPGTRLTVT.

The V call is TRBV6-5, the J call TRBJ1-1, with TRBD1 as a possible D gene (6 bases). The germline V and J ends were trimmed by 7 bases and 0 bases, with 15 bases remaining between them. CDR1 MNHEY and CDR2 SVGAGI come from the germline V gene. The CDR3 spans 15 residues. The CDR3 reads CASIPGGGLNTEAFF. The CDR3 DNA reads TGTGCCAGCATCCCAGGCGGGGGGCTGAACACTGAAGCTTTCTTT.

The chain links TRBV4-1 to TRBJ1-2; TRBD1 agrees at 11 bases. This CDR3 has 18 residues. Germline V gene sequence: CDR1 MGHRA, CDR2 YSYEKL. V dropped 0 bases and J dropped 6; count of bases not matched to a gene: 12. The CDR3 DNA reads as TGCGCCAGCAGCCAAGACAGAATCGGGATGGGACAGGGGGATGGCTACACCTTC. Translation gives CASSQDRIGMGQGDGYTF.

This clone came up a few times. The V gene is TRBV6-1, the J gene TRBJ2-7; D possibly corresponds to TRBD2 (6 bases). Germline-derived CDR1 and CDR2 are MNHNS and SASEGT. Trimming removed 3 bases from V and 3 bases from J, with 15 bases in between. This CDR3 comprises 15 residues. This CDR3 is CASSDGRLARYEQYF. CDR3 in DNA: TGTGCCAGCAGTGATGGAAGGCTAGCGCGCTACGAGCAGTACTTC.

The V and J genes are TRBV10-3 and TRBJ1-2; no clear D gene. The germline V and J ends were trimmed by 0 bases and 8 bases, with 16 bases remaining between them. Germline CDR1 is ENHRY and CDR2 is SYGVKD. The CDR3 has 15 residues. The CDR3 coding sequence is TGTGCCATCAGTGAGTCCCTCGGCGGGTTATGGGGCTACACCTTC. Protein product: CAISESLGGLWGYTF.

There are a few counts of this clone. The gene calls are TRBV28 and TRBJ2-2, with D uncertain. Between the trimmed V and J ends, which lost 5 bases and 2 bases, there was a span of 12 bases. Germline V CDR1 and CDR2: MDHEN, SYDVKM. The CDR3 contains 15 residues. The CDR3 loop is CASSPSGRNTGELFF. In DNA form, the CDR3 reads TGTGCCAGCAGTCCCTCGGGTAGAAACACCGGGGAGCTGTTTTTT.

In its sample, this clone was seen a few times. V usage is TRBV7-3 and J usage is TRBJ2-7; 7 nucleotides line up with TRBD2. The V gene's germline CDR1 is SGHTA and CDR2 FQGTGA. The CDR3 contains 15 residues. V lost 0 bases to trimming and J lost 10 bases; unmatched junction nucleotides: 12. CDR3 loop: CASSLTGGTSERQYF. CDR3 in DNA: TGTGCCAGCAGCTTAACGGGGGGTACTAGCGAGAGACAGTACTTC.

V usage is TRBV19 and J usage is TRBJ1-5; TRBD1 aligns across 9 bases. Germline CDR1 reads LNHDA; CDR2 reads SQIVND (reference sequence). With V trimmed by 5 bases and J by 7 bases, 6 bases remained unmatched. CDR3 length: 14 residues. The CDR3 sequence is CASSATGGRQPQHF. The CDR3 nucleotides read TGTGCCAGTAGTGCAACAGGGGGCCGCCAGCCCCAGCATTTT.

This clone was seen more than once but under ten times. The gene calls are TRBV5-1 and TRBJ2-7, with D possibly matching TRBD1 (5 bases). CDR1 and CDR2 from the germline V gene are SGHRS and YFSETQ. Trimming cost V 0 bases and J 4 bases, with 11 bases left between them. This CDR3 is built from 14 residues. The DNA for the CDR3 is TGCGCCAGCAGCTTGGGACAGTTTCCTTACGAGCAGTACTTC. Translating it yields CASSLGQFPYEQYF. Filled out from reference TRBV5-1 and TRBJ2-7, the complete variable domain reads KAGVTQTPRYLIKTRGQQVTLSCSPISGHRSVSWYQQTPGQGLQFLFEYFSETQRNKGNFPGRFSGRQFSNSRSEMNVSTLELGDSALYLCASSLGQFPYEQYFGPGTRLTVT.

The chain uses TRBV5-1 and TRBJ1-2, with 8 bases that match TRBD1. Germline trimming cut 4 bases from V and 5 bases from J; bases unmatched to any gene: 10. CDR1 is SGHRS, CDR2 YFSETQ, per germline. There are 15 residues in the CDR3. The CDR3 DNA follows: TGCGCCAGCAGCCAGACGGGACAGGCTACGTATGGCTACACCTTC. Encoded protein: CASSQTGQATYGYTF.

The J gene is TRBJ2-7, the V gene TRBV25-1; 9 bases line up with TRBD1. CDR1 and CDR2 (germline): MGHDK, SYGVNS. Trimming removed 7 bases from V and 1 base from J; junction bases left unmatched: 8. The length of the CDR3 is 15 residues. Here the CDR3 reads CASITPGQGSYEQYF. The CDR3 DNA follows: TGTGCCAGCATCACCCCGGGACAGGGTTCCTACGAGCAGTACTTC.

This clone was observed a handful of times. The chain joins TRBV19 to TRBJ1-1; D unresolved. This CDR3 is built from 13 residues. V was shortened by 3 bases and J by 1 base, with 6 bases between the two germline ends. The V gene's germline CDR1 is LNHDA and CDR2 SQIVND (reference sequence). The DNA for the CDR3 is TGTGCCAGTAGTATTGAGGAGAACACTGAAGCTTTCTTT. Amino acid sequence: CASSIEENTEAFF.

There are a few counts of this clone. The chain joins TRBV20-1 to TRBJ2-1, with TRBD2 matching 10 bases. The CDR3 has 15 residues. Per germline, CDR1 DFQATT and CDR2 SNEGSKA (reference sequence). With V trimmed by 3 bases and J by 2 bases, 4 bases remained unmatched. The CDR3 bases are TGCAGTGCTAGTGCCGGGACTAGCGCCTACAATGAGCAGTTCTTC. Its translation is CSASAGTSAYNEQFF.

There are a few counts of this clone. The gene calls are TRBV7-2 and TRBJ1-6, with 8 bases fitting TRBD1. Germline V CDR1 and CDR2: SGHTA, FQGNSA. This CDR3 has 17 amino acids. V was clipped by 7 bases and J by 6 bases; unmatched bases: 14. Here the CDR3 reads CASTVAGQGLLNSPLHF. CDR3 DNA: TGTGCCAGCACCGTGGCCGGACAGGGCCTTCTTAATTCACCCCTCCACTTT.

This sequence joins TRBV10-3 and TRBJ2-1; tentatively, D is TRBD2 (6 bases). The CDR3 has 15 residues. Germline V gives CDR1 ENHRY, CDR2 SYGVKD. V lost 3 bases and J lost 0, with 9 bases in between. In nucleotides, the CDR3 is TGTGCCATCAGTGACTCCGGGGGCTCCTACAATGAGCAGTTCTTC. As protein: CAISDSGGSYNEQFF.

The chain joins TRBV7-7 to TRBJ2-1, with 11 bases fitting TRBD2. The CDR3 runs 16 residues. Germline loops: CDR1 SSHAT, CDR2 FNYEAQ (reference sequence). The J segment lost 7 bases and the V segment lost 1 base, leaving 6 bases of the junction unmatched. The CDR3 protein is CASSLVASGRPNEQFF. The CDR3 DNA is TGTGCCAGCAGCTTAGTGGCTAGCGGGAGGCCGAATGAGCAGTTCTTC.

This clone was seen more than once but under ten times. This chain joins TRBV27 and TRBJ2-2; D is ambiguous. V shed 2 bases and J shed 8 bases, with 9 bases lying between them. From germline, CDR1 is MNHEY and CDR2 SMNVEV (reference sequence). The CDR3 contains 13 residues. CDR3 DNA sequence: TGTGCCAGCAGTTTAGTTGGCGGAGGGGAGCTGTTTTTT. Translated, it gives CASSLVGGGELFF.

Here the CDR3 reads CASSLDPGGNYGYTF. The CDR3 bases are TGTGCCAGCAGCTTGGATCCAGGGGGAAACTATGGCTACACCTTC. The rearrangement links TRBV5-5 to TRBJ1-2, with TRBD1 matching 7 bases. CDR3 length equals 15 residues. The germline V gene has CDR1 SGHKS and CDR2 YYEKEE (reference sequence). V shed 0 bases and J 2 bases; nucleotides not matched to a gene: 4.

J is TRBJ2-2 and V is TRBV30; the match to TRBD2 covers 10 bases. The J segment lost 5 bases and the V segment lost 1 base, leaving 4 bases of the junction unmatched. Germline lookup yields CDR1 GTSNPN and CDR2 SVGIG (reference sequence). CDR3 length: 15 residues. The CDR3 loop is CAWSGSGRRTGELFF. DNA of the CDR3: TGTGCCTGGAGTGGTAGCGGGAGGCGGACCGGGGAGCTGTTTTTT.

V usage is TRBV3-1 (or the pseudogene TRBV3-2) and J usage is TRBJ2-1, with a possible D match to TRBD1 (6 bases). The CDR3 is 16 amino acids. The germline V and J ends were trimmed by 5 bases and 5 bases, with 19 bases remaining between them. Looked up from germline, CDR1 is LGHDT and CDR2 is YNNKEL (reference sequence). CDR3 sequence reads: CASSDRISNGNNEQFF. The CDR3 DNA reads TGTGCCAGCAGCGACAGGATTAGTAACGGGAACAATGAGCAGTTCTTC.

The CDR3 sequence: CASSSWTGGTDTQYF. In DNA, the CDR3 is TGTGCCAGTAGTTCCTGGACAGGGGGCACAGATACGCAGTATTTT. The genes are TRBV19 and TRBJ2-3; 9 bases align to TRBD1. The germline V gene has CDR1 LNHDA and CDR2 SQIVND (reference sequence). CDR3 length: 15 residues. Unmatched junction bases numbered 4, after V lost 5 bases and J lost 1 base.